Below are 10 T cell receptor beta chains sequenced from a single sample in a study of T cell responses to AZD1222 COVID-19 vaccine. The assay was immunoSEQ multiplex PCR, and TCRdb's table has in-frame clones only and misses some. The profile shows about 120,000 clones, 80% to 90% of them singletons. The sequencing used peripheral blood, collected on day 0 of AZD1222 vaccination. These receptors all stem from an adult in good health.

This sequence joins TRBV6-6 and TRBJ1-5; possible D gene TRBD1, 6 bases. Germline CDR1 is MNHNY and CDR2 is SVGAGI (reference sequence). This CDR3 comprises 16 residues. V was cut by 8 bases and J by 1 base, with 18 bases left in between. The CDR3 DNA follows: TGTGCCAGCCGGGGCGGGGGGGCGATAAGCAATCAGCCCCAGCATTTT. Amino acids: CASRGGGAISNQPQHF.

The CDR3 here is CASSLQFF. CDR3 nucleotide sequence: TGTGCCAGCAGCTTGCAGTTCTTC. This chain joins TRBV7-9 and TRBJ2-1; no clear D gene. Germline values: CDR1 SEHNR, CDR2 FQNEAQ (reference sequence). The CDR3 length is 8 residues. Trimming took off 3 bases at V and 12 bases at J, with 0 bases between the two ends. The full variable domain, with the rest looked up from reference TRBV7-9 and TRBJ2-1, is DTGVSQNPRHKITKRGQNVTFRCDPISEHNRLYWYRQTLGQGPEFLTYFQNEAQLEKSRLLSDRFSAERPKGSFSTLEIQRTEQGDSAMYLCASSLQFFGPGTRLTVL.

This rearrangement joins TRBV19 to TRBJ1-6; no definite D call. There are 12 residues in the CDR3. Trimming stripped 8 bases from V and 6 bases from J, with 8 bases between. The germline V gene encodes CDR1 LNHDA and CDR2 SQIVND (reference sequence). The CDR3 DNA follows: TGTGCCAGTGCAGGTTCTAATTCACCCCTCCACTTT. It codes for CASAGSNSPLHF.

The chain combines TRBV7-3 with TRBJ2-6; TRBD2 matches 11 bases. CDR3 size: 19 residues. Germline CDR1 SGHTA, CDR2 FQGTGA. V gave up 4 bases and J gave up 2 bases; unmatched junction bases: 10. CDR3 nucleotides: TGTGCCAGCAGCTCCAATGGACTAGCGGGCAGGGCTGGGGCCAACGTCCTGACTTTC. The encoded protein is CASSSNGLAGRAGANVLTF.

The rearrangement joins TRBV9 to TRBJ2-1; 8 nucleotides align to TRBD2. Germline loops: CDR1 SGDLS, CDR2 YYNGEE. V shed 3 bases and J 4 bases; nucleotides not matched to a gene: 6. CDR3 length: 15 residues. CDR3 protein: CASSAPTSGYNEQFF. The CDR3 DNA follows: TGTGCCAGCAGCGCCCCTACTAGCGGTTACAATGAGCAGTTCTTC.

The chain is built from TRBV7-2 and TRBJ1-2, with no clear D. The CDR3 length is 14 residues. The germline gives CDR1 SGHTA, CDR2 FQGNSA. The ends were cut back, 5 bases at V and 7 bases at J, with 17 bases in the middle. CDR3 residues: CASSQSRGFGGYTF. The CDR3 nucleotides are TGTGCCAGCAGCCAAAGTCGTGGTTTCGGTGGCTACACCTTC. Full variable domain (remainder filled in from reference TRBV7-2 and TRBJ1-2): GAGVSQSPSNKVTEKGKDVELRCDPISGHTALYWYRQSLGQGLEFLIYFQGNSAPDKSGLPSDRFSAERTGGSVSTLTIQRTQQEDSAVYLCASSQSRGFGGYTFGSGTRLTVV.

The chain is built from TRBV27 and TRBJ1-1, with D unresolved. The ends were cut back, 7 bases at V and 3 bases at J, with 15 bases in the middle. Germline lookup yields CDR1 MNHEY and CDR2 SMNVEV (reference sequence). This CDR3 has 14 amino acids. Here the CDR3 reads CASTYTGGHTEAFF. CDR3 DNA sequence: TGTGCCAGCACCTACACGGGTGGGCACACTGAAGCTTTCTTT.

This rearrangement joins TRBV5-6 to TRBJ1-5; 9 nucleotides match TRBD1. CDR3 length: 17 residues. After removal of 4 bases from V and 3 bases from J, the junction contained 11 bases not matched to a gene. In germline, CDR1 is SGHDT, CDR2 YYEEEE. CDR3 sequence reads: CASSTKRQGVNNQPQHF. The CDR3 region has the DNA TGTGCCAGCAGCACCAAGCGACAGGGGGTGAACAATCAGCCCCAGCATTTT.

Only one count was recorded for this clone. The chain uses TRBV27 and TRBJ1-1; TRBD1 matches at 8 bases. With 4 bases clipped from V and 3 bases from J, the junction kept 10 bases outside the gene matches. The CDR3 extends over 16 amino acids. The V gene's germline CDR1 is MNHEY and CDR2 SMNVEV (reference sequence). The CDR3 bases are TGTGCCAGCAGTTCCCCAGGGACAGGATGGTACACTGAAGCTTTCTTT. Translation gives CASSSPGTGWYTEAFF.

This clone was counted only a few times. The chain combines TRBV7-9 with TRBJ2-2; 12 nucleotides match TRBD2. This CDR3 has 17 amino acids. The germline V gene encodes CDR1 SEHNR and CDR2 FQNEAQ (reference sequence). J gave up 4 bases and V 7 bases, and 10 bases lay outside the gene matches. The CDR3 loop reads CASNTPTSGRRTGELFF. CDR3 sequence (DNA): TGTGCCAGCAACACGCCAACTAGCGGGAGGCGCACCGGGGAGCTGTTTTTT.